The 28 T cell receptor beta chains below all came from one sample that was sequenced in a study of T cell responses to AZD1222 COVID-19 vaccine (dated by TCRdb to the early 2020s). Libraries were built with the immunoSEQ multiplex PCR assay. Drawn from immuneACCESS, this table holds only the in-frame rearrangements with V and J called that TCRdb kept. Clones are partly lost; checked studies trace under half to an unresolved V gene and leave the rest unexplained. The sample has 150,000 to 200,000 clones on record, approximately 95% of them singletons. Roughly 3.9% of the sample comes from the top ten. In the paper's terms, the time point label means: baseline before first vaccination. Source: peripheral blood, taken on day 0 of AZD1222 vaccination. The receptors originated from an adult in good health.

The CDR3 region is CASSPSPGGRSGNTIYF. CDR3 DNA sequence: TGTGCCAGCAGCCCTAGCCCCGGGGGCCGCTCTGGAAACACCATATATTTT. This sequence joins TRBV13 and TRBJ1-3, with TRBD1 as a possible D gene (6 bases). This CDR3 spans 17 amino acids. The germline V gene encodes CDR1 PRHDT and CDR2 FYEKMQ (reference sequence). V gave up 5 bases and J gave up 0 bases, with 17 bases separating them.

The V call is TRBV23-1, the J call TRBJ1-6; D ambiguous. TRBV23-1 is marked as an open reading frame, function uncertain. The CDR3 runs to 17 residues. V shed 3 bases and J shed 2 bases, with 14 bases lying between them. This chain's CDR3 is CASSQETPRPYNSPLHF. CDR3 DNA sequence: TGCGCCAGCAGTCAGGAGACACCGCGCCCCTATAATTCACCCCTCCACTTT.

The V gene is TRBV4-1, the J gene TRBJ1-1, with D hard to call. The CDR3 covers 15 residues. The V end was cut by 2 bases, the J end by 1 base, with 11 bases between. CDR1 and CDR2 (germline): MGHRA, YSYEKL. The CDR3 coding sequence is TGCGCCAGCAGCCAATACCCCAGCCCGAACACTGAAGCTTTCTTT. This gives the protein CASSQYPSPNTEAFF.

This rearrangement joins TRBV5-1 to TRBJ1-4; unclear D gene. Trimming left V 5 bases short and J 8 bases short, with 10 bases between. Germline assignment: CDR1 SGHRS and CDR2 YFSETQ. The CDR3 totals 12 residues. For the CDR3, the DNA is TGCGCCAGCAGGGGAGATGTGGAAAAACTGTTTTTT. It specifies CASRGDVEKLFF.

The chain links TRBV5-1 to TRBJ1-1; 8 bases map to TRBD1. Trimming took 3 bases from V and 2 from J; bases not matched to a gene: 6. Per the germline V gene, CDR1 is SGHRS and CDR2 is YFSETQ. The CDR3 has 15 amino acids. CDR3 in DNA: TGCGCCAGCAGCTCGCAGGGGGCTGGAAACACTGAAGCTTTCTTT. It is translated as CASSSQGAGNTEAFF.

V is TRBV4-1 and J is TRBJ1-2, with 7 positions matching TRBD1. Looked up from germline, CDR1 is MGHRA and CDR2 is YSYEKL. V shed 4 bases and J 0 bases; nucleotides not matched to a gene: 8. CDR3 size: 16 residues. The CDR3 DNA reads as TGCGCCAGCAGCCCAATAGGGGGCGCCCCTAACTATGGCTACACCTTC. As protein: CASSPIGGAPNYGYTF.

V usage is TRBV19 and J usage is TRBJ1-5; no firm D call. V gave up 3 bases and J gave up 0 bases, with 12 bases separating them. The CDR3 consists of 16 residues. Germline CDR1 is LNHDA and CDR2 is SQIVND (reference sequence). The CDR3 protein is CASSILEDYSNQPQHF. The CDR3 DNA reads as TGTGCCAGTAGTATCTTAGAGGACTATAGCAATCAGCCCCAGCATTTT.

V is TRBV6-5 and J is TRBJ2-1; 7 bases line up with TRBD2. The CDR3 sequence is 16 residues long. Germline V gene lookup returns CDR1 MNHEY and CDR2 SVGAGI. After removal of 5 bases from V and 2 bases from J, the junction contained 9 bases not matched to a gene. CDR3 DNA: TGTGCCAGCAGTCACTACGGGGGGACGACCTACAATGAGCAGTTCTTC. Its protein is CASSHYGGTTYNEQFF.

The V and J genes are TRBV5-6 and TRBJ1-5; D remains unclear. CDR3 length equals 15 residues. With 1 base removed from V and 0 bases from J, the gap between germline ends came to 8 bases. CDR1 is SGHDT and CDR2 is YYEEEE in the germline V gene. The CDR3 loop reads CASSLKPHSNQPQHF. CDR3 nucleotide sequence: TGTGCCAGCAGCTTGAAGCCCCATAGCAATCAGCCCCAGCATTTT.

This chain joins TRBV4-1 and TRBJ1-5; a possible D gene is TRBD1 (6 bases). The length of the CDR3 is 15 residues. V was cut by 0 bases and J by 6 bases, with 12 bases left in between. Germline CDR1 is MGHRA and CDR2 is YSYEKL. CDR3 nucleotide sequence: TGCGCCAGCAGCCAAGATCGGGACATAGTTCAGCCCCAGCATTTT. It yields the protein CASSQDRDIVQPQHF.

This rearrangement joins TRBV29-1 to TRBJ1-3, with unresolved D. Germline assignment: CDR1 SQVTM and CDR2 ANQGSEA. V lost 2 bases and J lost 4, with 6 bases in between. The CDR3 contains 12 residues. CDR3 loop: CSVELQGNTIYF. CDR3 nucleotide sequence: TGCAGCGTTGAACTACAGGGAAACACCATATATTTT.

The rearrangement links TRBV5-5 to TRBJ1-1; tentative D call: TRBD1 (5 bases). V lost 4 bases and J lost 2, with 15 bases in between. There are 15 residues in the CDR3. Germline CDR1 is SGHKS and CDR2 is YYEKEE (reference sequence). The CDR3 DNA reads as TGTGCCAGCAGCCGTAATCGACAGCCCAACACTGAAGCTTTCTTT. It is translated as CASSRNRQPNTEAFF.

The chain is built from TRBV7-9 and TRBJ1-3; TRBD1 matches 9 bases. With V trimmed by 7 bases and J by 4 bases, 11 bases remained unmatched. Germline CDR1 and CDR2: SEHNR and FQNEAQ (reference sequence). The CDR3 is made up of 16 amino acids. The chain's CDR3 is CASNYRDRDPGNTIYF. CDR3 nucleotide sequence: TGTGCCAGCAATTACCGGGACAGGGATCCAGGAAACACCATATATTTT. Based on the CDR3 plus reference TRBV7-9 and TRBJ1-3, the full variable domain is DTGVSQNPRHKITKRGQNVTFRCDPISEHNRLYWYRQTLGQGPEFLTYFQNEAQLEKSRLLSDRFSAERPKGSFSTLEIQRTEQGDSAMYLCASNYRDRDPGNTIYFGEGSWLTVV.

The chain joins TRBV6-5 to TRBJ1-3; D is unresolved. V was trimmed by 6 bases and J by 8 bases, leaving 11 bases between them. This CDR3 comprises 12 residues. Germline CDR1 MNHEY, CDR2 SVGAGI. CDR3 residues: CASRSTPDTIYF. CDR3 nucleotide sequence: TGTGCCAGCAGGTCTACCCCGGACACCATATATTTT.

The rearrangement uses TRBV7-9 and TRBJ2-1; TRBD2 agrees at 7 bases. V gave up 6 bases and J gave up 5 bases; unmatched junction bases: 4. The germline gives CDR1 SEHNR, CDR2 FQNEAQ (reference sequence). This CDR3 has 13 amino acids. The chain's CDR3 is CASRSGEHNEQFF. The CDR3 DNA reads TGTGCCAGCAGGAGCGGGGAACACAATGAGCAGTTCTTC.

The chain is built from TRBV20-1 and TRBJ1-2; 11 bases are shared with TRBD1. Losses at the gene ends were 3 bases for V and 5 bases for J; bases not matched to a gene: 14. CDR1 is DFQATT and CDR2 is SNEGSKA in the germline V gene (reference sequence). There are 17 residues in the CDR3. The CDR3 region is CSASSRTGGVDKYGYTF. DNA of the CDR3: TGCAGTGCTAGTTCAAGGACAGGGGGCGTGGATAAATATGGCTACACCTTC.

The CDR3, as DNA: TGTGCCAGTAGCGGGACAGGGGGCTTTCAGCCCCAGCATTTT. The encoded protein is CASSGTGGFQPQHF. The rearrangement joins TRBV19 to TRBJ1-5, with TRBD1 matching over 12 bases. The germline CDR1 and CDR2 sequences are LNHDA and SQIVND (reference sequence). The ends lost 6 bases at V and 6 bases at J; junction bases unmatched: 3. CDR3 length: 14 residues.

The chain joins TRBV19 to TRBJ1-1, with a tentative D call TRBD1 (6 bases). Between the trimmed V and J ends, which lost 5 bases and 11 bases, there was a span of 12 bases. Germline V gives CDR1 LNHDA, CDR2 SQIVND (reference sequence). This CDR3 is 11 amino acids long. The DNA for the CDR3 is TGTGCCAGTAGTTACAGGGAGGTGGCTTTCTTT. Its translation: CASSYREVAFF.

The chain combines TRBV6-1 with TRBJ1-5; D perhaps matches TRBD1 (5 bases). Trimming took off 4 bases at V and 2 bases at J, with 15 bases between the two ends. The CDR3 is 16 amino acids. CDR1 is MNHNS and CDR2 is SASEGT in the germline V gene. CDR3 nucleotides: TGTGCCAGCAGTGTCTCCTACACACAGGGCAATCAGCCCCAGCATTTT. As protein: CASSVSYTQGNQPQHF.

V gene TRBV5-1 combines with J gene TRBJ2-3; tentative D call: TRBD2 (6 bases). This CDR3 contains 16 residues. Germline CDR1 reads SGHRS; CDR2 reads YFSETQ. Trimming shortened V by 1 base and J by 3 bases, and 15 bases separated the two germline ends. In nucleotides, the CDR3 is TGCGCCAGCAGCTTGCCCCAGGGAGGTGGTACAGATACGCAGTATTTT. Translated: CASSLPQGGGTDTQYF.

The chain has TRBV27 and TRBJ1-1; no firm D call. Germline values: CDR1 MNHEY, CDR2 SMNVEV (reference sequence). Trimming left V 0 bases short and J 9 bases short, with 11 bases between. The CDR3 has 13 residues. The CDR3, as DNA: TGTGCCAGCAGTTTATCGCAAGCAGGAAAAGCTTTCTTT. It is translated as CASSLSQAGKAFF.

V gene TRBV29-1 combines with J gene TRBJ1-2; tentative D call: TRBD1 (6 bases). V dropped 2 bases and J dropped 4 bases, with 14 bases sitting between them. Per germline, CDR1 SQVTM and CDR2 ANQGSEA. This CDR3 is 14 amino acids long. CDR3 nucleotide sequence: TGCAGCGTTGAAAGAGGGGGGAAGGGCTATGGCTACACCTTC. This encodes CSVERGGKGYGYTF.

J is TRBJ1-1 and V is TRBV11-2; tentatively, D is TRBD1 (5 bases). The V gene's germline CDR1 is SGHAT and CDR2 FQNNGV. The CDR3 has 15 residues. With 4 bases removed from V and 1 base from J, the gap between germline ends came to 13 bases. The CDR3 loop reads CASSYEGGANTEAFF. The CDR3 DNA is TGTGCCAGCAGCTATGAAGGCGGGGCGAACACTGAAGCTTTCTTT. The full variable domain, rest sourced from reference TRBV11-2 and TRBJ1-1, is EAGVAQSPRYKIIEKRQSVAFWCNPISGHATLYWYQQILGQGPKLLIQFQNNGVVDDSQLPKDRFSAERLKGVDSTLKIQPAKLEDSAVYLCASSYEGGANTEAFFGQGTRLTVV.

This clone came up once. V gene TRBV11-2 combines with J gene TRBJ2-7, with 11 bases aligning to TRBD1. Germline V gene lookup returns CDR1 SGHAT and CDR2 FQNNGV. The trim removed 5 bases at V and 5 bases at J, leaving 8 bases unmatched. The CDR3 spans 15 residues. Here the CDR3 reads CASSPAGQGANEQYF. The CDR3 nucleotides are TGTGCCAGCAGCCCGGCAGGACAGGGGGCCAACGAGCAGTACTTC.

A few counts support this clone. The V call is TRBV19, the J call TRBJ1-1; D ambiguous. CDR3 length: 14 residues. Trimming pared 1 base from V and 1 base from J, leaving 7 bases between. Per germline, CDR1 LNHDA and CDR2 SQIVND (reference sequence). The DNA of the CDR3 is TGTGCCAGTAGTATAGGAGGGCAGAACACTGAAGCTTTCTTT. It codes for CASSIGGQNTEAFF.

The rearrangement links TRBV27 to TRBJ1-2; 10 bases agree with TRBD1. The V and J ends lost 3 bases and 5 bases, in that order; junction bases with no gene match: 0. The CDR3 totals 13 residues. Germline V gene data show CDR1 as MNHEY and CDR2 as SMNVEV (reference sequence). The CDR3 spells CASSLDRGYGYTF. The CDR3 nucleotides read TGTGCCAGCAGTTTGGACAGGGGGTATGGCTACACCTTC.

The genes are TRBV6-6 and TRBJ2-7; 7 bases match TRBD1. Germline values: CDR1 MNHNY, CDR2 SVGAGI (reference sequence). The J segment lost 3 bases and the V segment lost 2 bases, leaving 4 bases of the junction unmatched. The CDR3 has 14 residues. The CDR3, as DNA: TGTGCCAGCAGTTACGCGGACAGGAGCTACGAGCAGTACTTC. It codes for CASSYADRSYEQYF.

The chain joins TRBV5-1 to TRBJ1-4; the D is unclear. V lost 2 bases and J lost 0, with 5 bases in between. The CDR3 covers 14 residues. In germline, CDR1 is SGHRS, CDR2 YFSETQ. In DNA form, the CDR3 reads TGCGCCAGCAGCTTCAGTGCAACTAATGAAAAACTGTTTTTT. It encodes CASSFSATNEKLFF.